One and the same sample provided the 13 T cell receptor beta chains below, sequenced in a study of T cell repertoires in cytomegalovirus infection. MiXCR, applied by TCRdb to the reads, yields one record per CDR3 protein. The table lists some 390,000 distinct CDR3 sequences, less than 20% of them singletons. The sequenced sample consisted of PBMCs. All receptors come from a human donor in good health (CMV status not recorded). Some clones in this sample may be carry-over from other donors' samples.

Points on this clonotype: Since a much larger clone is just one base distant, this may be a read error. The chain carries TRBV6-2 or TRBV6-3 and TRBJ2-5; D ambiguous. Germline-derived CDR1 and CDR2 are MNHEY and SVGEGT. CDR3 length equals 12 residues. The DNA for the CDR3 is TGTGCCAGCAGCAACAGCAAAGAGACCCAGAACTTC. This translates into CASSNSKETQNF.

The chain joins TRBV12-3 or TRBV12-4 to TRBJ2-3; a possible D gene is TRBD2 (6 bases). Trimming cost V 3 bases and J 2 bases, with 15 bases left between them. The CDR3 contains 16 residues. CDR3 DNA sequence: TGTGCCAGCAGTTTTTCGGCGGGGACTTTCACAGATACGCAGTATTTT. Amino acids: CASSFSAGTFTDTQYF.

The chain has TRBV12-3 or TRBV12-4 and TRBJ2-3; tentatively, D is TRBD2 (5 bases). CDR3 length: 14 residues. The V gene lost 5 bases and the J gene lost 1 base, with 10 bases spanning the gap. CDR3 amino acids: CASSDYVGTDTQYF. CDR3 DNA sequence: TGTGCCAGCAGTGACTATGTGGGCACAGATACGCAGTATTTT.

This chain links TRBV4-3 with TRBJ1-2, with 10 bases fitting TRBD1. The J segment lost 8 bases and the V segment lost 1 base, leaving 7 bases of the junction unmatched. This CDR3 spans 15 amino acids. The germline CDR1 and CDR2 sequences are LGHNA and YSLEER. DNA of the CDR3: TGCGCCAGCAGCCAAGGACAGGGGGCCTCCCTAGGCTACACCTTC. Residues: CASSQGQGASLGYTF.

Only a few counts were recorded for this clonotype. The chain has TRBV2 and TRBJ2-1, with D hard to call. V was pared by 6 bases and J by 5 bases, with 14 bases between. This CDR3 comprises 14 residues. The V gene's germline CDR1 is SNHLY and CDR2 FYNNEI. CDR3 region: CASRFRKWDNEQFF. CDR3 sequence (DNA): TGTGCCAGCAGATTCCGGAAATGGGACAATGAGCAGTTCTTC.

The chain recombines TRBV10-1 with TRBJ2-5; 9 bases align to TRBD2. CDR3 length: 17 amino acids. Germline CDR1 is WNHNN and CDR2 is SYGVQD (reference sequence). J lost 5 bases, V lost 3 bases, and 13 bases had no gene match. DNA of the CDR3: TGCGCCAGCAGTGACTCTCAACATAGCGGGAGTCACGAGACCCAGTACTTC. It yields the protein CASSDSQHSGSHETQYF.

This clonotype was detected a few times. V is TRBV14 and J is TRBJ1-4; tentative D call: TRBD1 (6 bases). CDR1 and CDR2 (germline): SGHDN, FVKESK. The CDR3 spans 17 residues. With 3 bases removed from V and 2 bases from J, the gap between germline ends came to 16 bases. Here the CDR3 DNA reads TGTGCCAGCAGCCACCGAACCACAGGGCTCACTAATGAAAAACTGTTTTTT. It codes for CASSHRTTGLTNEKLFF.

A note on this clonotype: In this CDR3 the conserved last residue, phenylalanine or tryptophan, is missing, so a read error is likely. This rearrangement joins TRBV5-6 to TRBJ2-1, with unresolved D. V was cut by 4 bases and J by 8 bases, with 16 bases left in between. The length of the CDR3 is 14 residues. Germline V gene data show CDR1 as SGHDT and CDR2 as YYEEEE. CDR3 nucleotide sequence: TGTGCCAGCAGCCGAGAAGTGGGGATTTATGAGCAGTTCGTC. Protein: CASSREVGIYEQFV.

This clonotype occurred a few times. The chain joins TRBV12-3 or TRBV12-4 to TRBJ1-5; D unclear. V was cut by 6 bases and J by 5 bases, with 11 bases left in between. The CDR3 contains 13 residues. CDR3 loop: CASSRRIDQPQHF. The CDR3, as DNA: TGTGCCAGCAGCCGACGGATTGATCAGCCCCAGCATTTT.

This clonotype was counted a single time. CDR3 region: CASSLESQQETQYF. CDR3 nucleotides: TGTGCCAGCAGCTTAGAGTCCCAGCAAGAGACCCAGTACTTC. This chain joins TRBV7-9 and TRBJ2-5; D is undetermined. Germline V gene lookup returns CDR1 SEHNR and CDR2 FQNEAQ (reference sequence). The CDR3 is 14 amino acids. The germline V and J ends were trimmed by 1 base and 2 bases, with 8 bases remaining between them. The variable domain in full, with the rest retrieved from reference TRBV7-9 and TRBJ2-5, is DTGVSQNPRHKITKRGQNVTFRCDPISEHNRLYWYRQTLGQGPEFLTYFQNEAQLEKSRLLSDRFSAERPKGSFSTLEIQRTEQGDSAMYLCASSLESQQETQYFGPGTRLLVL.

Many counts were recorded for this clonotype. The genes are TRBV7-2 and TRBJ1-5; D unclear. Trimming stripped 1 base from V and 7 bases from J, with 8 bases between. Per the germline V gene, CDR1 is SGHTA and CDR2 is FQGNSA. The CDR3 runs to 13 residues. In DNA, the CDR3 is TGTGCCAGCAGCTTAGTAAGTGGCCAGCCCCAGCATTTT. Translated, it gives CASSLVSGQPQHF.

V and J are TRBV12-3 or TRBV12-4 and TRBJ2-4; the D gene is possibly TRBD1 (6 bases). This CDR3 has 13 amino acids. The V and J ends lost 7 bases and 5 bases respectively, with 12 bases between them. The CDR3 region has the DNA TGTGCCAGCACCGGACAGAATGAAAACATTCAGTACTTC. Translating gives CASTGQNENIQYF.

The chain is built from TRBV7-9 and TRBJ2-1, with a weak D call TRBD1 (6 bases). This CDR3 is 15 amino acids long. Trimming removed 5 bases from V and 7 bases from J, with 18 bases in between. CDR1 is SEHNR and CDR2 is FQNEAQ in the germline V gene (reference sequence). The CDR3 is CASSQAGVGKNEQFF. DNA for the CDR3: TGTGCCAGCAGCCAGGCAGGGGTAGGGAAGAATGAGCAGTTCTTC.